The rows below give T cell receptor beta chains drawn from one sample of a study of cytomegalovirus exposure and HLA in healthy donors. The data were produced by immunoSEQ multiplex PCR, yet TCRdb's version contains in-frame clones alone and is incomplete. The sample includes 80,000 or so clones, 62% of them seen just once. The sequenced material came from PBMCs. Receptors were obtained from a male donor in good health and CMV-seropositive. CDR3s include the opening cysteine and the closing phenylalanine or tryptophan. A D gene is named only where the DNA matches it firmly. The size field is filled for only some rows; it gives once, few, many or a size class.

.,.,TRBV28,TRBJ1-3,CASSYVSARVSGNTIYF,TGTGCCAGCAGTTATGTCAGTGCCCGGGTTTCTGGAAACACCATATATTTT
.,.,TRBV30,TRBJ1-2,CASAEGPYGYTF,TGTGCCTCCGCGGAGGGTCCCTATGGCTACACCTTC
TRBD2,.,TRBV13,TRBJ2-3,CASSIRAGLDTQYF,TGTGCCAGCAGCATCCGAGCGGGATTGGATACGCAGTATTTT
.,few,TRBV28,TRBJ2-7,CASSWRRNSAEQYF,TGTGCCAGCAGTTGGAGGAGGAACTCGGCCGAGCAGTACTTC
TRBD1,.,TRBV7-8,TRBJ1-6,CASSFFSYRGRLGNSPLHF,TGTGCCAGCAGCTTTTTCTCCTACAGGGGGCGCTTGGGTAATTCACCCCTCCACTTT
.,few,TRBV28,TRBJ1-5,CASRAGGTAQPQHF,TGTGCCAGCAGAGCCGGAGGGACGGCTCAGCCCCAGCATTTT
TRBD1,.,TRBV5-1,TRBJ2-3,CASSLVGTGGEDTQYF,TGCGCCAGCAGCTTGGTCGGGACAGGGGGCGAAGATACGCAGTATTTT
.,.,TRBV6-6,TRBJ1-5,CASSPLPLNQPQHF,TGTGCCAGCAGCCCCCTACCCCTCAATCAGCCCCAGCATTTT
TRBD2,few,TRBV28,TRBJ2-1,CASSSLAGGPISYNEQFF,TGTGCCAGCAGTTCACTAGCGGGAGGCCCGATTTCCTACAATGAGCAGTTCTTC
TRBD1,.,TRBV19,TRBJ1-5,CASSTRTGGNQPQHF,TGTGCCAGTAGTACAAGGACAGGCGGCAATCAGCCCCAGCATTTT
TRBD1,.,TRBV30,TRBJ1-2,CAWSVRVDRVDGYTF,TGTGCCTGGAGTGTACGGGTTGACAGGGTGGATGGCTACACCTTC
.,.,TRBV6-5,TRBJ2-7,CASSYMGQSYEQYF,TGTGCCAGCAGTTACATGGGACAATCCTACGAGCAGTACTTC
.,.,TRBV6-5,TRBJ1-2,CASSPGGRWGGYTF,TGTGCCAGCAGCCCGGGGGGTCGGTGGGGTGGCTACACCTTC
.,.,TRBV29-1,TRBJ1-2,CSVEPSRTEEGYTF,TGCAGCGTTGAGCCCTCGAGGACGGAGGAGGGCTACACCTTC
.,.,TRBV7-2,TRBJ2-7,CASSLARSYEQYF,TGTGCCAGCAGCTTAGCCAGGTCCTACGAGCAGTACTTC
.,.,TRBV2,TRBJ1-2,CASKGSGDYGYTF,TGTGCCAGCAAGGGGAGCGGGGACTATGGCTACACCTTC
.,.,TRBV4-3,TRBJ2-3,CASSLGTDTQYF,TGCGCCAGCAGCCTCGGGACAGATACGCAGTATTTT
.,.,TRBV28,TRBJ1-5,CASSLGGQPQHF,TGTGCCAGCAGTTTGGGAGGTCAGCCCCAGCATTTT
TRBD1,.,TRBV10-3,TRBJ1-3,CAIGTGSSGNTIYF,TGTGCCATCGGGACAGGGAGCTCTGGAAACACCATATATTTT
TRBD1,.,TRBV6-1,TRBJ2-7,CASSESTGGGYEQYF,TGTGCCAGCAGTGAATCAACAGGGGGTGGGTACGAGCAGTACTTC
.,few,TRBV27,TRBJ2-6,CASSLGQGTILTF,TGTGCCAGCAGTTTAGGGCAGGGTACAATCCTGACTTTC
.,.,TRBV6-5,TRBJ2-7,CASSPRREHYEQYF,TGTGCCAGCAGCCCAAGGAGGGAACACTACGAGCAGTACTTC
TRBD1,few,TRBV5-1,TRBJ1-2,CASSRNPSGTGVGYTF,TGCGCCAGCAGCCGAAACCCTTCCGGGACAGGGGTAGGCTACACCTTC
.,.,TRBV10-3,TRBJ2-7,CAISESTGAYEQYF,TGTGCCATCAGTGAGTCGACCGGAGCCTACGAGCAGTACTTC
TRBD1,.,TRBV7-6,TRBJ2-7,CASSLAGQGAGEQYF,TGTGCCAGCAGCTTAGCGGGACAGGGGGCTGGAGAGCAGTACTTC
TRBD1,.,TRBV11-3,TRBJ1-1,CASSPGGLRNTEAFF,TGTGCCAGCAGCCCAGGGGGATTGAGAAACACTGAAGCTTTCTTT
TRBD1,.,TRBV9,TRBJ1-4,CASSVGLQGVEKLFF,TGTGCCAGCAGCGTAGGGTTGCAGGGGGTTGAAAAACTGTTTTTT
.,.,TRBV6-1,TRBJ1-2,CASSVNSNYGYTF,TGTGCCAGCAGTGTGAACAGCAACTATGGCTACACCTTC
.,.,TRBV6-1,TRBJ1-5,CASRGARSSNQPQHF,TGTGCCAGCAGGGGGGCGCGCAGTAGCAATCAGCCCCAGCATTTT
TRBD2,.,TRBV6-1,TRBJ2-1,CASTLTSGRNEQFF,TGTGCCAGCACCTTGACTAGCGGGAGGAATGAGCAGTTCTTC
.,once,TRBV7-8,TRBJ2-5,CASSLDDWGRGEETQYF,TGTGCCAGCAGCTTAGATGATTGGGGCAGGGGGGAAGAGACCCAGTACTTC
.,.,TRBV28,TRBJ2-3,CATHPEGKGTDTQYF,TGTGCCACCCACCCCGAGGGCAAGGGCACAGATACGCAGTATTTT
.,.,TRBV5-6,TRBJ2-7,CASSLPQGYEQYF,TGTGCCAGCAGCTTGCCCCAGGGTTACGAGCAGTACTTC
.,few,TRBV29-1,TRBJ2-1,CSVDFNFNEQFF,TGCAGCGTTGATTTCAACTTTAATGAGCAGTTCTTC